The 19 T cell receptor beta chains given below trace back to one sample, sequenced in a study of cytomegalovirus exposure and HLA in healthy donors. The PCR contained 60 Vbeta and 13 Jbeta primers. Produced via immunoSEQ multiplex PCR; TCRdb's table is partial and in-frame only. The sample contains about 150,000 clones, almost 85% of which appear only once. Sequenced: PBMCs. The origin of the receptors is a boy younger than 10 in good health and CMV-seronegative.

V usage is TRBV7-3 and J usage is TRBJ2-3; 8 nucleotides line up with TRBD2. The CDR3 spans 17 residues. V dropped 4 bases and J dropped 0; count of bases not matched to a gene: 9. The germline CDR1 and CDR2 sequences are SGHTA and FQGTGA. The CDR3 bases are TGTGCCAGCAGCTCCCCGGGGGGGGTATTTAGCACAGATACGCAGTATTTT. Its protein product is CASSSPGGVFSTDTQYF.

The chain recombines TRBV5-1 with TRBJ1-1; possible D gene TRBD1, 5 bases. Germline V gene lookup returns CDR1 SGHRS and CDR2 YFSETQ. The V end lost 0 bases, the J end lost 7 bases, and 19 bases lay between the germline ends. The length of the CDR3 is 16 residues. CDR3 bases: TGCGCCAGCAGCTTGGGAGGGTTGGGGGGTATGATTGAAGCTTTCTTT. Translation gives CASSLGGLGGMIEAFF.

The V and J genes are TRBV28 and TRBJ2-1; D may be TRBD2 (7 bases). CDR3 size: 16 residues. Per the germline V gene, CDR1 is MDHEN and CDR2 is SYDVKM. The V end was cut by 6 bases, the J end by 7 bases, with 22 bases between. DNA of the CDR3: TGTGCCAGCAGCCCGCTCAGGGTGGGGGGGCTTAATGAGCAGTTCTTC. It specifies CASSPLRVGGLNEQFF.

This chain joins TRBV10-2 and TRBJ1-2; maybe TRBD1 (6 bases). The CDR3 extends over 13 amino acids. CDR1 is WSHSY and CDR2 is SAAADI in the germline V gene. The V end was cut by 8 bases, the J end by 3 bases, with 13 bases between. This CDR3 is CASRLTGHYGYTF. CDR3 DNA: TGCGCCAGCCGATTAACAGGGCACTATGGCTACACCTTC.

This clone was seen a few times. For the CDR3, the DNA is TGCGCCAGCAGCTTGGAACCGCCGAGCTCTGGAAACACCATATATTTT. This encodes CASSLEPPSSGNTIYF. This chain connects TRBV5-1 to TRBJ1-3; no definite D call. Deletions cut 0 bases from V and 0 bases from J, with 10 bases between. The CDR3 covers 16 residues. Looked up from germline, CDR1 is SGHRS and CDR2 is YFSETQ.

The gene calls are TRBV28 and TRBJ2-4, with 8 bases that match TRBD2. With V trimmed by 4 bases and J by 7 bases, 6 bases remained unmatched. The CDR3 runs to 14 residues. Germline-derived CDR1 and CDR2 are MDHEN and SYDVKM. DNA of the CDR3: TGTGCCAGCAGTTCTAGGACGGGGGGGAACATTCAGTACTTC. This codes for CASSSRTGGNIQYF.

In DNA form, the CDR3 reads TGTGCCAGCTCACTGGAGCACCTTGGGGGGTCTAACTATGGCTACACCTTC. Translating gives CASSLEHLGGSNYGYTF. The rearrangement links TRBV18 to TRBJ1-2; perhaps TRBD1 as D (5 bases). Per germline, CDR1 KGHSH and CDR2 LQKENI. V was clipped by 4 bases and J by 0 bases, with 18 bases between them. CDR3 size: 17 residues.

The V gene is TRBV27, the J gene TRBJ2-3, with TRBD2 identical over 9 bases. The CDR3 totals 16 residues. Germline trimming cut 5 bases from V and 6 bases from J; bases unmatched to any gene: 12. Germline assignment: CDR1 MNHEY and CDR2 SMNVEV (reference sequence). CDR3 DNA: TGTGCCAGCAGTCCCGGACTAGCGAGGGGGAAGGATACGCAGTATTTT. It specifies CASSPGLARGKDTQYF.

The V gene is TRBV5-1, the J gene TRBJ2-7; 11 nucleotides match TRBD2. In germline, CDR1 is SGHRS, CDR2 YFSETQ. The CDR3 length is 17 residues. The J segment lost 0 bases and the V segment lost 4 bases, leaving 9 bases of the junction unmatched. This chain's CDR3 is CASSHQLAGVGSYEQYF. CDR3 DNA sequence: TGCGCCAGCAGCCATCAACTAGCGGGAGTTGGCTCCTACGAGCAGTACTTC. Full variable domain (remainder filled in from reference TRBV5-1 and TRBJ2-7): KAGVTQTPRYLIKTRGQQVTLSCSPISGHRSVSWYQQTPGQGLQFLFEYFSETQRNKGNFPGRFSGRQFSNSRSEMNVSTLELGDSALYLCASSHQLAGVGSYEQYFGPGTRLTVT.

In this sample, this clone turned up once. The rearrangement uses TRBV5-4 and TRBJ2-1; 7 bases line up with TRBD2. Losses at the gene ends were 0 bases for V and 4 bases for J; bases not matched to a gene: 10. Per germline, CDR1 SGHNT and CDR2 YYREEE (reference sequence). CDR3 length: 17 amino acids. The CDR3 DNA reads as TGTGCCAGCAGCTTGGATCCCCTACTAGCGTCGTACAATGAGCAGTTCTTC. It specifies CASSLDPLLASYNEQFF.

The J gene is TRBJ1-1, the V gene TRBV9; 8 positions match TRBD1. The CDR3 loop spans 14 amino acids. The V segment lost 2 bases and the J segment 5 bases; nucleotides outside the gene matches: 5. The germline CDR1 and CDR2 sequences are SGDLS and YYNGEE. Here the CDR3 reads CASSVLTGATEAFF. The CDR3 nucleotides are TGTGCCAGCAGCGTCCTGACAGGGGCGACTGAAGCTTTCTTT.

CDR3 sequence reads: CASSEVGLPDEQYF. CDR3 nucleotides: TGCGCCAGCAGTGAGGTGGGACTACCGGACGAGCAGTACTTC. The chain has TRBV10-2 and TRBJ2-7; 7 nucleotides match TRBD2. The CDR3 runs 14 residues. CDR1 WSHSY and CDR2 SAAADI come from the germline V gene. The V gene end was trimmed by 2 bases and the J gene end by 5 bases; junction bases not matched to a gene: 6.

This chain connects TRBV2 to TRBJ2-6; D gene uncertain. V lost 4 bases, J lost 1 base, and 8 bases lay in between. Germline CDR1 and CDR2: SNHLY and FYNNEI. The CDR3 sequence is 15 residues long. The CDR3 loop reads CASSVRRSGANVLTF. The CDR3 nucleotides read TGTGCCAGCAGTGTGAGGAGATCTGGGGCCAACGTCCTGACTTTC.

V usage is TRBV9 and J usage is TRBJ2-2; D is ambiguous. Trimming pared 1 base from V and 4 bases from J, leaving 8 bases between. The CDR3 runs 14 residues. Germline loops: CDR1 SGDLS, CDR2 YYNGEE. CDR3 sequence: CASSVNPSTGELFF. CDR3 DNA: TGTGCCAGCAGCGTAAACCCCAGCACCGGGGAGCTGTTTTTT.

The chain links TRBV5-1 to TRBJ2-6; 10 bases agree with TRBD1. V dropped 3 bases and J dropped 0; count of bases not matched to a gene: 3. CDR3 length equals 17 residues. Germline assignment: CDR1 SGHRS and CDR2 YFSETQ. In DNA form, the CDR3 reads TGCGCCAGCAGCTGGACAGGGGGAGACTCTGGGGCCAACGTCCTGACTTTC. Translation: CASSWTGGDSGANVLTF.

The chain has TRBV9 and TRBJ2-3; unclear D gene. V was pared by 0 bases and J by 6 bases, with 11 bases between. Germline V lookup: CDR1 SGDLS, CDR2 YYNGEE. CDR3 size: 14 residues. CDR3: CASSVEGSGDTQYF. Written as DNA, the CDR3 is TGTGCCAGCAGCGTAGAAGGCTCCGGGGATACGCAGTATTTT.

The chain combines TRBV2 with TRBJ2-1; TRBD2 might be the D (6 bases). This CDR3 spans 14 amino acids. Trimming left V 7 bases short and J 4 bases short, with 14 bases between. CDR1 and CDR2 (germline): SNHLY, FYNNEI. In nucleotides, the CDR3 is TGTGCCAGCACCCATCTAGCGTGGTACAATGAGCAGTTCTTC. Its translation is CASTHLAWYNEQFF.

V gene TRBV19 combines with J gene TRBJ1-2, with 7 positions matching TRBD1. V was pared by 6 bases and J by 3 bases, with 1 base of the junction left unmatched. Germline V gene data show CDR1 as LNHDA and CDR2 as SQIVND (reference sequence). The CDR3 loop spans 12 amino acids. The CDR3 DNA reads TGTGCCAGTAGGACAGGGTACTATGGCTACACCTTC. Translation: CASRTGYYGYTF.

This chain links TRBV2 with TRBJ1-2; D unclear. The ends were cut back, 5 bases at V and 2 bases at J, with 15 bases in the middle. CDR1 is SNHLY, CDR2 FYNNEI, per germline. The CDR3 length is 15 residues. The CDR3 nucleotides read TGTGCCAGCAGTCCGACTTTGACCATAAACTATGGCTACACCTTC. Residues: CASSPTLTINYGYTF.